The present entry profiles one TCR beta chain with its context. Its antigen remains unidentified. The sample belongs to a study of graft-versus-host responses after intestinal transplantation. Overall study: Anti-thymocyte globulin induction preceded two to three years of tacrolimus and steroid maintenance in all recipients.

Produced via immunoSEQ multiplex PCR; TCRdb's table is partial and in-frame only. The sample has fewer than 120,000 clones, 93% seen once. Whole-study findings and limits: GvH clones detected in recipient marrow included some appearing first in ileum or blood. Levels of circulating GvH clones at their peak were associated with early post-transplant HvG declines.

V was pared by 0 bases and J by 5 bases, with 6 bases of the junction left unmatched. There are 15 residues in the CDR3. The germline V gene has CDR1 MNHEY and CDR2 SVGAGI. The sequence came from a human donor who received an intestinal transplant. The V gene is TRBV6-5, the J gene TRBJ2-7; TRBD1 matches at 8 bases. Sequenced here: unstimulated CD8+ T cells sorted from spleen or lymph node cells, sampled before intestinal transplant. Here the CDR3 DNA reads TGTGCCAGCAGTTACTCGGACAGGGTGGAGGACGAGCAGTACTTC. It translates to CASSYSDRVEDEQYF.